Shown below are 30 T cell receptor beta chains from a single sample sequenced in a study of blood T cell repertoires in COVID-19. Libraries were prepared by immunoSEQ multiplex PCR; TCRdb keeps only in-frame clonotypes and omits some of them. The sample includes a few hundred thousand clones, 86% of them seen just once. The source material was PBMCs or T cells enriched from blood (not recorded which). The receptor source for this set is a woman younger than 45 who had been exposed to COVID-19.

This clone was picked up a small number of times. The V call is TRBV29-1, the J call TRBJ2-5, with D possibly TRBD2 on 6 matching bases. In germline, CDR1 is SQVTM, CDR2 ANQGSEA. CDR3 length: 13 residues. V dropped 3 bases and J dropped 1 base, with 9 bases sitting between them. In DNA form, the CDR3 reads TGCAGCGTTGAGCGGGGCCCCCAAGAGACCCAGTACTTC. Translation gives CSVERGPQETQYF.

V gene TRBV18 combines with J gene TRBJ2-1; D may be TRBD2 (6 bases). V lost 2 bases and J lost 10, with 21 bases in between. Germline V gives CDR1 KGHSH, CDR2 LQKENI. The CDR3 covers 16 residues. The CDR3 loop is CASSPNSGATSLEQFF. The DNA for the CDR3 is TGTGCCAGCTCACCAAATAGCGGCGCCACGTCGTTGGAGCAGTTCTTC.

The chain combines TRBV9 with TRBJ1-2; 7 nucleotides agree with TRBD1. CDR3 length: 15 amino acids. Germline V lookup: CDR1 SGDLS, CDR2 YYNGEE. Losses at the gene ends were 3 bases for V and 1 base for J; bases not matched to a gene: 6. CDR3 sequence (DNA): TGTGCCAGCAGCGAGGGGGACAGCCTTAACTATGGCTACACCTTC. It is translated as CASSEGDSLNYGYTF.

This chain joins TRBV6-1 and TRBJ2-3; 7 bases map to TRBD1. CDR1 and CDR2 (germline): MNHNS, SASEGT. V was pared by 4 bases and J by 0 bases, with 7 bases of the junction left unmatched. The CDR3 contains 16 residues. The CDR3, as DNA: TGTGCCAGCAGTGGGACAGGACGTATGAGCACAGATACGCAGTATTTT. It yields the protein CASSGTGRMSTDTQYF.

The V call is TRBV3-1 (or the pseudogene TRBV3-2), the J call TRBJ2-3; 13 nucleotides match TRBD2. With V trimmed by 8 bases and J by 8 bases, 7 bases remained unmatched. The CDR3 is made up of 14 amino acids. CDR1 and CDR2 (germline): LGHDT, YNNKEL (reference sequence). CDR3 DNA: TGTGCCAGCGGTACTAGCGGGGGGGCGGCTACGCAGTATTTT. Amino acids: CASGTSGGAATQYF.

The chain couples TRBV3-1 (or the pseudogene TRBV3-2) to TRBJ1-2; TRBD1 aligns across 9 bases. Trimming took 4 bases from V and 3 from J; bases not matched to a gene: 0. Germline V gene sequence: CDR1 LGHDT, CDR2 YNNKEL (reference sequence). This CDR3 has 13 residues. This CDR3 reads CASSRTGDYGYTF. Written as DNA, the CDR3 is TGTGCCAGCAGCCGGACAGGGGACTATGGCTACACCTTC.

The chain combines TRBV21-1 with TRBJ2-1; the table gives TRBD1 as D, unverified against the DNA. TRBV21-1 is shown as a pseudogene. The CDR3 covers 16 residues. The CDR3 here is CASSKAPMGRDDEQFF. The CDR3 DNA follows: TGTGCCAGCAGCAAAGCCCCGATGGGCAGGGATGATGAGCAGTTCTTC.

The CDR3 sequence: CASSSPDSRHYNEQFF. DNA for the CDR3: TGTGCCAGCAGCTCCCCGGACTCACGTCACTACAATGAGCAGTTCTTC. V and J are TRBV11-2 and TRBJ2-1; tentative D call: TRBD2 (5 bases). V gave up 4 bases and J gave up 3 bases, with 16 bases separating them. The CDR3 contains 16 residues. Per germline, CDR1 SGHAT and CDR2 FQNNGV.

The chain has TRBV28 and TRBJ1-5; D call uncertain. Looked up from germline, CDR1 is MDHEN and CDR2 is SYDVKM. V was shortened by 5 bases and J by 3 bases, with 8 bases between the two germline ends. The CDR3 runs 13 residues. The CDR3 DNA is TGTGCCAGCAGTCGCTGGCCCAATCAGCCCCAGCATTTT. It is translated as CASSRWPNQPQHF.

The V call is TRBV11-3, the J call TRBJ2-2, with D possibly matching TRBD1 (6 bases). Germline V gene data show CDR1 as SGHNT and CDR2 as YENEEA. The CDR3 is 17 amino acids. Trimming removed 5 bases at V and 3 bases at J, with 19 bases between. CDR3 bases: TGTGCCAGCAGCCGCTGGGATAGACAGGCAGACACCGGGGAGCTGTTTTTT. Protein: CASSRWDRQADTGELFF.

The rearrangement joins TRBV5-1 to TRBJ1-6, with D hard to call. Deletions cut 4 bases from V and 6 bases from J, with 11 bases between. CDR3 length: 14 amino acids. The germline gives CDR1 SGHRS, CDR2 YFSETQ. The CDR3 bases are TGCGCCAGCAGCCCGGACGGAGGTAATTCACCCCTCCACTTT. This sequence encodes CASSPDGGNSPLHF. Full variable domain (rest looked up from reference TRBV5-1 and TRBJ1-6): KAGVTQTPRYLIKTRGQQVTLSCSPISGHRSVSWYQQTPGQGLQFLFEYFSETQRNKGNFPGRFSGRQFSNSRSEMNVSTLELGDSALYLCASSPDGGNSPLHFGNGTRLTVT.

The rearrangement links TRBV20-1 to TRBJ1-5, with D maybe TRBD1 (5 bases). The germline V and J ends were trimmed by 3 bases and 4 bases, with 10 bases remaining between them. The germline CDR1 and CDR2 sequences are DFQATT and SNEGSKA (reference sequence). The CDR3 has 13 residues. CDR3 in DNA: TGCAGTGCTAGTCGGCAGGGAAATCAGCCCCAGCATTTT. Amino acids: CSASRQGNQPQHF.

This clone has only a few counts. The chain couples TRBV11-3 to TRBJ2-1; possible D gene TRBD2, 5 bases. CDR3 length: 14 amino acids. In germline, CDR1 is SGHNT, CDR2 YENEEA. Trimming pared 1 base from V and 9 bases from J, leaving 13 bases between. CDR3 sequence (DNA): TGTGCCAGCAGCTTAGTGGCGGGCGGTCCTGAGCAGTTCTTC. Its translation: CASSLVAGGPEQFF. Using reference TRBV11-3 and TRBJ2-1 for the parts outside the CDR3, the full variable domain is EAGVVQSPRYKIIEKKQPVAFWCNPISGHNTLYWYLQNLGQGPELLIRYENEEAVDDSQLPKDRFSAERLKGVDSTLKIQPAELGDSAVYLCASSLVAGGPEQFFGPGTRLTVL.

The chain combines TRBV28 with TRBJ1-2; 7 nucleotides align to TRBD1. The CDR3 extends over 16 amino acids. Germline loops: CDR1 MDHEN, CDR2 SYDVKM. The ends lost 8 bases at V and 0 bases at J; junction bases unmatched: 12. The CDR3 DNA sequence: TGTGCCAGCGCCCAGAACCCCAGGGGGTCTAACTATGGCTACACCTTC. This codes for CASAQNPRGSNYGYTF.

This chain joins TRBV29-1 and TRBJ2-6, with 9 bases identical to TRBD1. Germline CDR1 and CDR2: SQVTM and ANQGSEA. This CDR3 region has 16 residues. J was trimmed by 4 bases and V by 6 bases; bases with no gene match: 10. In nucleotides, the CDR3 is TGCAGCGTAGCCGGGACAGGGACCTTCGGGGCCAACGTCCTGACTTTC. This sequence encodes CSVAGTGTFGANVLTF.

V gene TRBV10-1 combines with J gene TRBJ2-3; 10 nucleotides match TRBD2. Germline CDR1 is WNHNN and CDR2 is SYGVQD (reference sequence). The CDR3 length is 17 residues. The V and J ends lost 4 bases and 6 bases, in that order; junction bases with no gene match: 13. The DNA of the CDR3 is TGCGCCAGCAGTGCCGCGGGACTAGCGAACGACCGGGATACGCAGTATTTT. Translating it yields CASSAAGLANDRDTQYF.

V gene TRBV19 combines with J gene TRBJ2-2, with D perhaps matching TRBD2 (6 bases). Germline lookup yields CDR1 LNHDA and CDR2 SQIVND (reference sequence). The CDR3 is made up of 15 amino acids. The germline V and J ends were trimmed by 6 bases and 0 bases, with 11 bases remaining between them. DNA for the CDR3: TGTGCCAGTAGAGCTAGCGCCGCGAACACCGGGGAGCTGTTTTTT. Translated: CASRASAANTGELFF.

The chain carries TRBV19 and TRBJ2-7, with 7 positions matching TRBD2. This CDR3 has 14 amino acids. The germline CDR1 and CDR2 sequences are LNHDA and SQIVND (reference sequence). V lost 3 bases to trimming and J lost 1 base; unmatched junction nucleotides: 3. The CDR3 protein is CASSIERGSYEQYF. CDR3 sequence (DNA): TGTGCCAGTAGTATCGAGCGGGGTTCCTACGAGCAGTACTTC.

The chain combines TRBV5-1 with TRBJ2-7; D perhaps matches TRBD2 (5 bases). The germline CDR1 and CDR2 sequences are SGHRS and YFSETQ. This CDR3 comprises 12 residues. V lost 3 bases to trimming and J lost 7 bases, with 11 bases between them. The CDR3 region has the DNA TGCGCCAGCAGCTCATCGGGGATTGAGCAGTACTTC. It is translated as CASSSSGIEQYF.

This clone has just one count. This chain joins TRBV2 and TRBJ1-1; 11 bases fit TRBD1. The trim removed 3 bases at V and 6 bases at J, leaving 12 bases unmatched. Germline V gives CDR1 SNHLY, CDR2 FYNNEI. The CDR3 spans 17 residues. The CDR3, as DNA: TGTGCCAGCAGTGAGAAGATGGGGGGACAGGGGGTGGCTGAAGCTTTCTTT. This encodes CASSEKMGGQGVAEAFF.

This rearrangement joins TRBV6-5 to TRBJ1-6; D unclear. V shed 7 bases and J shed 13 bases, with 11 bases lying between them. This CDR3 is built from 11 residues. Germline V gene sequence: CDR1 MNHEY, CDR2 SVGAGI. The DNA of the CDR3 is TGTGCCAGCACCCTTGCCGGGCCCCTCCACTTT. Protein: CASTLAGPLHF.

The chain uses TRBV19 and TRBJ1-2; a weak D match, TRBD1 (6 bases). Germline V gene sequence: CDR1 LNHDA, CDR2 SQIVND (reference sequence). Deletions cut 7 bases from V and 8 bases from J, with 20 bases between. This CDR3 is 14 amino acids long. As DNA, the CDR3 is TGTGCCAGTAACCTCGGGGCAGGGGCTGGGGGCTACACCTTC. Protein product: CASNLGAGAGGYTF.

J is TRBJ1-1 and V is TRBV5-1; 9 bases match TRBD1. The V and J ends lost 4 bases and 7 bases, in that order; junction bases with no gene match: 17. The CDR3 length is 17 residues. Germline loops: CDR1 SGHRS, CDR2 YFSETQ. The CDR3 loop reads CASSPGQGISGGGEAFF. The CDR3 coding sequence is TGCGCCAGCAGCCCGGGACAGGGAATTTCGGGAGGGGGTGAAGCTTTCTTT. The variable domain in full, with the rest retrieved from reference TRBV5-1 and TRBJ1-1, is KAGVTQTPRYLIKTRGQQVTLSCSPISGHRSVSWYQQTPGQGLQFLFEYFSETQRNKGNFPGRFSGRQFSNSRSEMNVSTLELGDSALYLCASSPGQGISGGGEAFFGQGTRLTVV.

The chain joins TRBV5-1 to TRBJ1-2, with 11 bases matching TRBD1. The CDR3 runs 17 residues. The ends lost 0 bases at V and 3 bases at J; junction bases unmatched: 7. Germline lookup yields CDR1 SGHRS and CDR2 YFSETQ. CDR3 DNA sequence: TGCGCCAGCAGCTTGGCCAGGACAGGGGGCGCGGACTATGGCTACACCTTC. Its protein product is CASSLARTGGADYGYTF.

This chain connects TRBV6-1 to TRBJ1-5, with D possibly TRBD1 on 5 matching bases. V was trimmed by 2 bases and J by 2 bases, leaving 13 bases between them. The germline gives CDR1 MNHNS, CDR2 SASEGT. There are 16 residues in the CDR3. CDR3 DNA sequence: TGTGCCAGCAGTGAATTCCCCGCGGGGGGCAATCAGCCCCAGCATTTT. This gives the protein CASSEFPAGGNQPQHF.

There are a few counts of this clone. This sequence joins TRBV2 and TRBJ1-5, with D hard to call. Germline V gene lookup returns CDR1 SNHLY and CDR2 FYNNEI. With 2 bases removed from V and 0 bases from J, the gap between germline ends came to 5 bases. This CDR3 is built from 14 residues. The CDR3 loop is CASSESSSNQPQHF. In DNA, the CDR3 is TGTGCCAGCAGTGAAAGCTCTAGCAATCAGCCCCAGCATTTT.

The CDR3 here is CASSSRAYGNTIYF. The CDR3, as DNA: TGTGCCAGCAGTTCCAGGGCCTACGGAAACACCATATATTTT. The chain is built from TRBV27 and TRBJ1-3; TRBD1 is a possible D gene (5 bases). The CDR3 covers 14 residues. CDR1 MNHEY and CDR2 SMNVEV come from the germline V gene (reference sequence). Trimming took 4 bases from V and 4 from J, leaving 11 bases between them.

V usage is TRBV28 and J usage is TRBJ1-4; possibly TRBD1 for D (6 bases). The length of the CDR3 is 14 residues. V was pared by 6 bases and J by 6 bases, with 14 bases between. Germline V gives CDR1 MDHEN, CDR2 SYDVKM. The CDR3 loop is CASSTPGADEKLFF. The CDR3 DNA follows: TGTGCCAGCAGCACTCCAGGGGCCGATGAAAAACTGTTTTTT.

Ten or more counts support this clone. V usage is TRBV29-1 and J usage is TRBJ1-2, with 8 bases lining up with TRBD1. In germline, CDR1 is SQVTM, CDR2 ANQGSEA. Germline trimming cut 6 bases from V and 7 bases from J; bases unmatched to any gene: 10. This CDR3 contains 13 residues. CDR3 sequence: CSVNDQGALGYTF. The CDR3 DNA reads as TGCAGCGTGAACGATCAGGGGGCACTTGGCTACACCTTC.

Here the CDR3 reads CASSQEVMAGGSGTEAFF. Written as DNA, the CDR3 is TGCGCCAGCAGCCAAGAAGTAATGGCAGGGGGAAGTGGAACTGAAGCTTTCTTT. The chain employs TRBV4-1 and TRBJ1-1, with 7 bases lining up with TRBD1. Germline CDR1 and CDR2: MGHRA and YSYEKL. V lost 0 bases and J lost 5; bases outside the gene matches: 15. This CDR3 is 18 amino acids long.